A single sample is the source of the 19 T cell receptor beta chains below, sequenced in a study of OX40 agonist ivuxolimab in advanced cancers. Measured with immunoSEQ multiplex PCR; TCRdb has only the in-frame clones, and not every one. This sample has more than 15,000 clones, with over 75% found just once. The source was CD4+ or CD8+ T cells sorted from blood, collected in a trial of the OX40 agonist ivuxolimab. Receptors were obtained from an adult with an advanced solid tumor such as melanoma, head and neck, liver or kidney cancer.

The CDR3 sequence: CSVEARGIAGERSYEQYF. CDR3 DNA: TGCAGCGTTGAGGCGCGTGGGATAGCGGGAGAGCGGTCCTACGAGCAGTACTTC. The V gene is TRBV29-1, the J gene TRBJ2-7, with TRBD2 identical over 9 bases. In germline, CDR1 is SQVTM, CDR2 ANQGSEA. Losses at the gene ends were 3 bases for V and 1 base for J; bases not matched to a gene: 16. There are 18 residues in the CDR3.

Notes on this clone: The same CDR3 arises from other DNA sequences in this sample as well. The chain recombines TRBV7-9 with TRBJ2-7, with TRBD1 as a possible D gene (6 bases). The CDR3 is 14 amino acids. Trimming took off 1 base at V and 4 bases at J, with 11 bases between the two ends. Germline values: CDR1 SEHNR, CDR2 FQNEAQ (reference sequence). The CDR3 nucleotides are TGTGCCAGCAGCTTAGTGGACAGCACGTACGAGCAGTACTTC. Its translation is CASSLVDSTYEQYF.

The genes are TRBV9 and TRBJ2-3; no definite D call. Germline V CDR1 and CDR2: SGDLS, YYNGEE. The length of the CDR3 is 15 residues. With 0 bases removed from V and 5 bases from J, the gap between germline ends came to 13 bases. The CDR3 sequence is CASSVAGSGGDTQYF. The CDR3 bases are TGTGCCAGCAGCGTAGCTGGATCCGGTGGAGATACGCAGTATTTT. The complete variable domain, with remaining parts taken from reference TRBV9 and TRBJ2-3, reads DSGVTQTPKHLITATGQRVTLRCSPRSGDLSVYWYQQSLDQGLQFLIQYYNGEERAKGNILERFSAQQFPDLHSELNLSSLELGDSALYFCASSVAGSGGDTQYFGPGTRLTVL.

V and J are TRBV6-5 and TRBJ2-7, with 9 bases aligning to TRBD1. Looked up from germline, CDR1 is MNHEY and CDR2 is SVGAGI. V shed 5 bases, J shed 1 base, and the junction held 6 bases outside the gene matches. This CDR3 spans 15 amino acids. CDR3 loop: CASSPDRGYSYEQYF. DNA for the CDR3: TGTGCCAGCAGTCCGGACAGGGGTTATTCCTACGAGCAGTACTTC.

The V and J genes are TRBV4-1 and TRBJ2-7, with TRBD1 identical over 7 bases. The V segment lost 2 bases and the J segment 2 bases; nucleotides outside the gene matches: 6. The CDR3 totals 15 residues. The V gene's germline CDR1 is MGHRA and CDR2 YSYEKL. This chain's CDR3 is CASSQSLTGTYEQYF. CDR3 sequence (DNA): TGCGCCAGCAGCCAAAGCTTGACAGGGACCTACGAGCAGTACTTC.

This rearrangement joins TRBV30 to TRBJ2-2; 9 nucleotides align to TRBD1. This CDR3 is 19 amino acids long. Germline V CDR1 and CDR2: GTSNPN, SVGIG (reference sequence). V lost 6 bases to trimming and J lost 0 bases; unmatched junction nucleotides: 17. DNA of the CDR3: TGTGCCTGCGCGATAGGACAGGGGTCCGGGGGCGCGAACACCGGGGAGCTGTTTTTT. It codes for CACAIGQGSGGANTGELFF.

The rearrangement links TRBV19 to TRBJ1-1, with no clear D. Trimming removed 1 base at V and 2 bases at J, with 8 bases between. Germline loops: CDR1 LNHDA, CDR2 SQIVND (reference sequence). The CDR3 consists of 14 residues. CDR3: CASSIGRGNTEAFF. The CDR3 DNA is TGTGCCAGTAGTATAGGTCGGGGAAACACTGAAGCTTTCTTT.

This chain connects TRBV7-9 to TRBJ2-7; tentative D call: TRBD1 (6 bases). Trimming pared 4 bases from V and 4 bases from J, leaving 8 bases between. Germline V CDR1 and CDR2: SEHNR, FQNEAQ (reference sequence). The CDR3 sequence is 12 residues long. CDR3 sequence reads: CASSWTEYEQYF. CDR3 sequence (DNA): TGTGCCAGCAGCTGGACAGAATACGAGCAGTACTTC.

This clone was recorded a few times. The J gene is TRBJ1-1, the V gene TRBV5-1; no clear D gene. This CDR3 is built from 13 residues. The germline CDR1 and CDR2 sequences are SGHRS and YFSETQ. V lost 0 bases, J lost 3 bases, and 6 bases lay in between. The CDR3 reads CASSLDRYTEAFF. The CDR3 DNA sequence: TGCGCCAGCAGCTTGGACAGATACACTGAAGCTTTCTTT.

V is TRBV19 and J is TRBJ1-4; tentative D call: TRBD1 (5 bases). The germline V and J ends were trimmed by 3 bases and 3 bases, with 8 bases remaining between them. CDR3 length: 14 amino acids. Germline CDR1 reads LNHDA; CDR2 reads SQIVND (reference sequence). The CDR3 nucleotides are TGTGCCAGTAGTATCAGGGAGGCTAATGAAAAACTGTTTTTT. Encoded protein: CASSIREANEKLFF. Using reference TRBV19 and TRBJ1-4 for the parts outside the CDR3, the full variable domain is DGGITQSPKYLFRKEGQNVTLSCEQNLNHDAMYWYRQDPGQGLRLIYYSQIVNDFQKGDIAEGYSVSREKKESFPLTVTSAQKNPTAFYLCASSIREANEKLFFGSGTQLSVL.

The chain has TRBV11-2 and TRBJ2-5, with 11 bases matching TRBD2. Germline V CDR1 and CDR2: SGHAT, FQNNGV. Germline trimming cut 5 bases from V and 3 bases from J; bases unmatched to any gene: 11. The CDR3 is 17 amino acids. CDR3 sequence reads: CASSHPSSGRSEETQYF. CDR3 nucleotide sequence: TGTGCCAGCAGCCACCCGTCTAGCGGGAGGTCGGAAGAGACCCAGTACTTC.

In DNA form, the CDR3 reads TGTGCCAGCAGCTTGGGGGGCTACGATCAGCCCCAGCATTTT. Protein sequence: CASSLGGYDQPQHF. The genes are TRBV7-8 and TRBJ1-5, with a tentative D call TRBD1 (6 bases). V gave up 3 bases and J gave up 5 bases, with 11 bases separating them. Germline V gene lookup returns CDR1 SGHVS and CDR2 FQNEAQ. This CDR3 spans 14 amino acids.

Judged by abundance, this clone is medium-sized (0.01 to 0.1%). This chain connects TRBV7-9 to TRBJ2-5, with D tentatively TRBD2 (5 bases). The CDR3 is 15 amino acids. Germline CDR1 and CDR2: SEHNR and FQNEAQ (reference sequence). Deletions cut 5 bases from V and 1 base from J, with 14 bases between. In DNA form, the CDR3 reads TGTGCCAGCAGCCCCGAGGGTGAAAGCCAAGAGACCCAGTACTTC. It encodes CASSPEGESQETQYF. Variable domain in full (rest from reference TRBV7-9 and TRBJ2-5): DTGVSQNPRHKITKRGQNVTFRCDPISEHNRLYWYRQTLGQGPEFLTYFQNEAQLEKSRLLSDRFSAERPKGSFSTLEIQRTEQGDSAMYLCASSPEGESQETQYFGPGTRLLVL.

The chain employs TRBV9 and TRBJ2-7; D may be TRBD1 (5 bases). CDR1 is SGDLS and CDR2 is YYNGEE in the germline V gene. The CDR3 totals 15 residues. With 3 bases removed from V and 3 bases from J, the gap between germline ends came to 16 bases. The CDR3 sequence is CASSADNSAGYEQYF. The CDR3 region has the DNA TGTGCCAGCAGCGCGGACAATTCGGCAGGCTACGAGCAGTACTTC. Together with reference TRBV9 and TRBJ2-7, the CDR3 gives the full variable domain: DSGVTQTPKHLITATGQRVTLRCSPRSGDLSVYWYQQSLDQGLQFLIQYYNGEERAKGNILERFSAQQFPDLHSELNLSSLELGDSALYFCASSADNSAGYEQYFGPGTRLTVT.

The chain carries TRBV7-9 and TRBJ2-7, with TRBD1 as a possible D gene (6 bases). The CDR3 is 15 amino acids. Germline CDR1 SEHNR, CDR2 FQNEAQ (reference sequence). The V and J ends lost 7 bases and 5 bases respectively, with 21 bases between them. CDR3 loop: CASTETDSGHHEQYF. The CDR3 DNA reads TGTGCCAGCACCGAAACCGATTCGGGACACCACGAGCAGTACTTC.

The chain couples TRBV13 to TRBJ1-2, with D tentatively TRBD1 (5 bases). The length of the CDR3 is 15 residues. V was pared by 6 bases and J by 10 bases, with 24 bases between. In germline, CDR1 is PRHDT, CDR2 FYEKMQ (reference sequence). The CDR3 here is CASRPTLQVGEYYTF. The CDR3 DNA reads TGTGCCAGCAGACCTACCTTACAGGTTGGGGAGTACTACACCTTC.

The gene calls are TRBV5-1 and TRBJ2-7; 10 bases map to TRBD2. The CDR3 sequence is 17 residues long. Germline V gene data show CDR1 as SGHRS and CDR2 as YFSETQ. Trimming removed 2 bases from V and 0 bases from J; junction bases left unmatched: 8. CDR3 residues: CASSFLAGGSSSYEQYF. The CDR3 bases are TGCGCCAGCAGCTTTTTAGCGGGGGGTTCAAGCTCCTACGAGCAGTACTTC.

V gene TRBV10-3 combines with J gene TRBJ2-1; D is undetermined. Trimming took off 0 bases at V and 2 bases at J, with 2 bases between the two ends. This CDR3 comprises 13 residues. CDR1 is ENHRY and CDR2 is SYGVKD in the germline V gene. The CDR3 sequence: CAISESAYNEQFF. CDR3 bases: TGTGCCATCAGTGAGTCGGCCTACAATGAGCAGTTCTTC.

The V gene is TRBV9, the J gene TRBJ2-1; D is ambiguous. The CDR3 runs to 15 residues. Trimming pared 3 bases from V and 0 bases from J, leaving 10 bases between. Germline-derived CDR1 and CDR2 are SGDLS and YYNGEE. This chain's CDR3 is CASSEGSSSYNEQFF. For the CDR3, the DNA is TGTGCCAGCAGCGAAGGTAGTAGCTCCTACAATGAGCAGTTCTTC. The full variable domain, with the rest looked up from reference TRBV9 and TRBJ2-1, is DSGVTQTPKHLITATGQRVTLRCSPRSGDLSVYWYQQSLDQGLQFLIQYYNGEERAKGNILERFSAQQFPDLHSELNLSSLELGDSALYFCASSEGSSSYNEQFFGPGTRLTVL.